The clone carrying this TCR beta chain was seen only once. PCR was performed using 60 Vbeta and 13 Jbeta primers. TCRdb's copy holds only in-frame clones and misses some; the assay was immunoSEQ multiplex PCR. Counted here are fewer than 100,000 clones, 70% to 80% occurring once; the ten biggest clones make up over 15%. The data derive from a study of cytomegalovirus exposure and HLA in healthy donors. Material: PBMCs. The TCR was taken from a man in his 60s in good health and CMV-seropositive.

Written as DNA, the CDR3 is TGTGCCAGCAGCGCCCGCGGGGGGGCTGAAGCTTTCTTT. Amino acid sequence: CASSARGGAEAFF. The gene calls are TRBV9 and TRBJ1-1; D perhaps matches TRBD1 (5 bases). The CDR3 is 13 amino acids. Germline V gives CDR1 SGDLS, CDR2 YYNGEE. V lost 3 bases to trimming and J lost 6 bases, with 12 bases between them.